Presented here are 13 T cell receptor beta chains from one specimen sequenced in a study of blood T cell repertoires in COVID-19. The method was immunoSEQ multiplex PCR; TCRdb's version includes in-frame clones alone and lacks a portion of them. The table includes more than 100,000 clones, more than 75% detected once. Material for sequencing was peripheral blood. The receptors here all came from a human donor in a cohort sampled during active COVID-19.

The gene calls are TRBV5-6 and TRBJ2-2; D unresolved. The CDR3 sequence is 13 residues long. Trimming stripped 0 bases from V and 5 bases from J, with 5 bases between. Per germline, CDR1 SGHDT and CDR2 YYEEEE. CDR3 region: CASSLAATGELFF. DNA of the CDR3: TGTGCCAGCAGCTTGGCAGCGACCGGGGAGCTGTTTTTT.

The genes are TRBV2 and TRBJ1-5; no definite D call. The V gene lost 2 bases and the J gene lost 2 bases, with 7 bases spanning the gap. This CDR3 is built from 14 residues. From germline, CDR1 is SNHLY and CDR2 FYNNEI. The CDR3 loop reads CASSESQGNQPQHF. The CDR3 DNA sequence: TGTGCCAGCAGTGAAAGCCAGGGCAATCAGCCCCAGCATTTT.

The chain couples TRBV2 to TRBJ2-5; 11 nucleotides align to TRBD1. The J segment lost 5 bases and the V segment lost 1 base, leaving 6 bases of the junction unmatched. Germline values: CDR1 SNHLY, CDR2 FYNNEI. This CDR3 region has 16 residues. The CDR3 nucleotides read TGTGCCAGCAGTGAAGTTGGGACAGGGGGTTATGAGACCCAGTACTTC. It is translated as CASSEVGTGGYETQYF.

In DNA form, the CDR3 reads TGTGCCAGCAGCCTCGGACAGGGAGGCAATCAGCCCCAGCATTTT. Encoded protein: CASSLGQGGNQPQHF. V and J are TRBV6-2 or TRBV6-3 and TRBJ1-5; 8 bases are a match to TRBD1. Germline V lookup: CDR1 MNHEY, CDR2 SVGEGT. The CDR3 contains 15 residues. V was pared by 6 bases and J by 2 bases, with 6 bases of the junction left unmatched.

The chain's CDR3 is CASSEPGGAAFF. The CDR3 bases are TGCGCCAGCAGTGAGCCGGGGGGAGCAGCTTTCTTT. V and J are TRBV10-2 and TRBJ1-1; a weak D match, TRBD1 (5 bases). The ends were cut back, 2 bases at V and 10 bases at J, with 11 bases in the middle. This CDR3 has 12 residues. Germline V CDR1 and CDR2: WSHSY, SAAADI.

The genes are TRBV7-6 and TRBJ2-3, with D perhaps matching TRBD1 (5 bases). V was shortened by 5 bases and J by 4 bases, with 10 bases between the two germline ends. The CDR3 covers 13 residues. In germline, CDR1 is SGHVS, CDR2 FNYEAQ. CDR3 region: CASSPGMADTQYF. As DNA, the CDR3 is TGTGCCAGCAGCCCAGGGATGGCAGATACGCAGTATTTT.

The count of this clone is one. V gene TRBV27 combines with J gene TRBJ1-1; no firm D call. From germline, CDR1 is MNHEY and CDR2 SMNVEV (reference sequence). Trimming took 3 bases from V and 4 from J, leaving 9 bases between them. The CDR3 loop spans 13 amino acids. The chain's CDR3 is CASSFMGSTEAFF. CDR3 sequence (DNA): TGTGCCAGCAGTTTTATGGGGAGCACTGAAGCTTTCTTT.

The V and J genes are TRBV13 and TRBJ1-3; D remains ambiguous. With 2 bases removed from V and 0 bases from J, the gap between germline ends came to 20 bases. Germline V gene data show CDR1 as PRHDT and CDR2 as FYEKMQ (reference sequence). CDR3 length: 19 residues. CDR3 in amino acids: CASSLFGLNAGNSGNTIYF. The CDR3 region has the DNA TGTGCCAGCAGCTTATTTGGCTTGAATGCGGGAAACTCTGGAAACACCATATATTTT. Full variable domain (rest looked up from reference TRBV13 and TRBJ1-3): AAGVIQSPRHLIKEKRETATLKCYPIPRHDTVYWYQQGPGQDPQFLISFYEKMQSDKGSIPDRFSAQQFSDYHSELNMSSLELGDSALYFCASSLFGLNAGNSGNTIYFGEGSWLTVV.

The rearrangement links TRBV11-2 to TRBJ2-1; 7 bases agree with TRBD2. Per germline, CDR1 SGHAT and CDR2 FQNNGV. Germline trimming cut 1 base from V and 5 bases from J; bases unmatched to any gene: 8. The CDR3 is 16 residues long. CDR3 region: CASSLGIAGPHNEQFF. Written as DNA, the CDR3 is TGTGCCAGCAGCTTAGGAATAGCGGGTCCCCACAATGAGCAGTTCTTC.

CDR3 region: CATSTSPGNEQFF. CDR3 coding DNA: TGTGCCACCAGCACCTCCCCAGGGAATGAGCAGTTCTTC. V is TRBV15 and J is TRBJ2-1, with a weak D call TRBD1 (5 bases). Germline V gives CDR1 LNHNV, CDR2 YYDKDF (reference sequence). Trimming removed 4 bases from V and 7 bases from J, with 11 bases in between. The CDR3 is 13 amino acids.

This clone showed up just once. This chain uses TRBV27 with TRBJ1-2; D might be TRBD1 (5 bases). Between the trimmed V and J ends, which lost 2 bases and 7 bases, there was a span of 11 bases. Per germline, CDR1 MNHEY and CDR2 SMNVEV (reference sequence). The CDR3 has 13 residues. CDR3 DNA sequence: TGTGCCAGCAGTTTAAAGCTGGGGGGTGGCTACACCTTC. Protein: CASSLKLGGGYTF.

J is TRBJ1-1 and V is TRBV30; D might be TRBD1 (6 bases). The CDR3 runs to 14 residues. CDR1 is GTSNPN, CDR2 SVGIG, per germline (reference sequence). Between the trimmed V and J ends, which lost 3 bases and 5 bases, there was a span of 16 bases. The CDR3 DNA reads as TGTGCCTGGAGCCTTACAGGGTCTGGGACTGAAGCTTTCTTT. It yields the protein CAWSLTGSGTEAFF.

CDR3 coding DNA: TGTGCCTGGAGTCGCAGGGGAATGTACGAGCAGTACTTC. This translates into CAWSRRGMYEQYF. The chain joins TRBV30 to TRBJ2-7; tentative D call: TRBD1 (6 bases). Germline V gene data show CDR1 as GTSNPN and CDR2 as SVGIG (reference sequence). Between the trimmed V and J ends, which lost 2 bases and 4 bases, there was a span of 12 bases. The CDR3 contains 13 residues.